The next 3 T cell receptor beta chains were all read from a single sample in a study of CD4 T cells in relation to SARS-CoV-2 and coronaviruses. Using immunoSEQ multiplex PCR, the repertoire was profiled, and TCRdb retains in-frame clones only, with some absent. The sample has some 44,000 clones, about four fifths seen once; the top ten hold over 1.1%. These receptors lack a known antigen. Sequencing was carried out using naive CD4+ T cells from PBMCs, cultured in vitro. This sample's subset: naive CD4+ T cells isolated by negative enrichment. All receptors come from an adult with COVID-19.

The chain uses TRBV9 and TRBJ2-5; D may correspond to TRBD1 or TRBD2 (5 bases each). Germline CDR1 reads SGDLS; CDR2 reads YYNGEE. V gave up 3 bases and J gave up 8 bases, with 14 bases separating them. This CDR3 has 13 amino acids. As DNA, the CDR3 is TGTGCCAGCAGCGCGATAGAGGGGATAACCCAGTACTTC. Translated, it gives CASSAIEGITQYF.

J is TRBJ2-7 and V is TRBV21-1. TRBV21-1 is marked as a pseudogene. The CDR3 runs 14 residues. CDR3 sequence (DNA): TGTGCCAGCAAGGGTCGGGACGCAAACTACGAGCAGTACTTC. This encodes CASKGRDANYEQYF.

The chain recombines TRBV3-1 (or the pseudogene TRBV3-2) with TRBJ2-7, with 8 bases that match TRBD2. V shed 2 bases, J shed 2 bases, and the junction held 17 bases outside the gene matches. The germline V gene encodes CDR1 LGHDT and CDR2 YNNKEL (reference sequence). The CDR3 loop spans 19 amino acids. The CDR3 loop is CASSQIGFRSREAPYEQYF. In nucleotides, the CDR3 is TGTGCCAGCAGCCAAATTGGATTTCGGTCGCGGGAGGCTCCCTACGAGCAGTACTTC.